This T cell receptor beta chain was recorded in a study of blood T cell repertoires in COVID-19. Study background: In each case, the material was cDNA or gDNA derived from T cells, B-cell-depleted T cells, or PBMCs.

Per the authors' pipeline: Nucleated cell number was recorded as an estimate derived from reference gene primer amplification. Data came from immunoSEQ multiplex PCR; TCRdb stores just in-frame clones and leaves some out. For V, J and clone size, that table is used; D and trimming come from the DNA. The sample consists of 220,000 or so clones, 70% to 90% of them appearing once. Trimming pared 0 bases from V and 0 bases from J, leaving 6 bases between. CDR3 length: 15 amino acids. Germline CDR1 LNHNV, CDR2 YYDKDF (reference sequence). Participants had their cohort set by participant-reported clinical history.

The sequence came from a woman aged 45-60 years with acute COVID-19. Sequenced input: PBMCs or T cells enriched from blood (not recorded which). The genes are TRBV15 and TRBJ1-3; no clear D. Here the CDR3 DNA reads TGTGCCACCAGCAGAGACCTCTCCTCTGGAAACACCATATATTTT. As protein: CATSRDLSSGNTIYF. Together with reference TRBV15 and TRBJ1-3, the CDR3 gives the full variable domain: DAMVIQNPRYQVTQFGKPVTLSCSQTLNHNVMYWYQQKSSQAPKLLFHYYDKDFNNEADTPDNFQSRRPNTSFCFLDIRSPGLGDTAMYLCATSRDLSSGNTIYFGEGSWLTVV.